One sample yielded the 9 T cell receptor beta chains listed below, sequenced in a study of T cell repertoires in cytomegalovirus infection. These receptors' antigens are unknown. MiXCR was run by TCRdb on the reads, yielding one entry per CDR3 protein. Of 300,000 to 400,000 distinct CDR3 sequences listed, 25% to 30% are singletons. Specimen: cultured PBMCs, collected from culture after CMV antigen stimulation. The receptor source for this set is a human donor in good health (CMV status not recorded). Some clones in this sample may be carry-over from other donors' samples.

This rearrangement joins TRBV11-2 to TRBJ2-1; 12 positions match TRBD2. CDR1 is SGHAT and CDR2 is FQNNGV in the germline V gene. The CDR3 runs 13 residues. V lost 8 bases, J lost 8 bases, and 4 bases stayed unmatched. The CDR3 sequence is CASQLAGGDEQFF. Here the CDR3 DNA reads TGTGCCAGCCAACTAGCGGGAGGTGATGAGCAGTTCTTC. The full variable domain, with the rest looked up from reference TRBV11-2 and TRBJ2-1, is EAGVAQSPRYKIIEKRQSVAFWCNPISGHATLYWYQQILGQGPKLLIQFQNNGVVDDSQLPKDRFSAERLKGVDSTLKIQPAKLEDSAVYLCASQLAGGDEQFFGPGTRLTVL.

The chain employs TRBV12-3 or TRBV12-4 and TRBJ1-1, with TRBD1 identical over 8 bases. V lost 5 bases and J lost 1; bases outside the gene matches: 6. CDR3 length: 15 residues. The chain's CDR3 is CASSAETGANTEAFF. The CDR3 coding sequence is TGTGCCAGCAGTGCCGAGACAGGGGCGAACACTGAAGCTTTCTTT.

This chain connects TRBV12-3 or TRBV12-4 to TRBJ2-6; TRBD1 is a possible D gene (5 bases). This CDR3 is 15 amino acids long. The V gene lost 5 bases and the J gene lost 1 base, with 9 bases spanning the gap. The CDR3 is CASSLQVSGANVLTF. The CDR3 region has the DNA TGTGCCAGCAGTCTACAGGTTTCTGGGGCCAACGTCCTGACTTTC.

This clonotype was observed at least ten times. V gene TRBV7-2 combines with J gene TRBJ2-5; possibly TRBD1 for D (5 bases). CDR1 is SGHTA and CDR2 is FQGNSA in the germline V gene. The ends were cut back, 4 bases at V and 1 base at J, with 22 bases in the middle. The CDR3 length is 18 residues. The chain's CDR3 is CASSSYTAHTGAQETQYF. CDR3 DNA sequence: TGTGCCAGCAGCTCTTACACAGCCCACACTGGGGCCCAAGAGACCCAGTACTTC.

The gene calls are TRBV7-9 and TRBJ1-6, with D unclear. Germline CDR1 and CDR2: SEHNR and FQNEAQ (reference sequence). This CDR3 contains 15 residues. The germline V and J ends were trimmed by 4 bases and 6 bases, with 13 bases remaining between them. DNA of the CDR3: TGTGCCAGCAGCTCTCAGGAGAGCGGTAATTCACCCCTCCACTTT. It specifies CASSSQESGNSPLHF.

This clonotype was seen at least ten times. The V gene is TRBV19, the J gene TRBJ2-3; 9 bases are shared with TRBD1. Germline V lookup: CDR1 LNHDA, CDR2 SQIVND (reference sequence). The CDR3 length is 16 residues. After removal of 5 bases from V and 6 bases from J, the junction contained 12 bases not matched to a gene. The CDR3 reads CASSVTGGALSDTQYF. The CDR3 bases are TGTGCCAGTAGTGTTACAGGGGGCGCTTTGTCGGATACGCAGTATTTT.

This clonotype was found a few times. This sequence joins TRBV7-6 and TRBJ1-1; D is uncertain. Germline V lookup: CDR1 SGHVS, CDR2 FNYEAQ. The CDR3 is 12 amino acids. V shed 4 bases and J shed 4 bases, with 7 bases lying between them. The CDR3 reads CASSSPPTEAFF. CDR3 sequence (DNA): TGTGCCAGCAGCTCGCCCCCCACTGAAGCTTTCTTT.

This clonotype was seen a few times. This chain uses TRBV6-6 with TRBJ2-5, with TRBD2 matching over 7 bases. V shed 4 bases, J shed 5 bases, and the junction held 13 bases outside the gene matches. The CDR3 runs to 16 residues. CDR1 MNHNY and CDR2 SVGAGI come from the germline V gene (reference sequence). CDR3 sequence reads: CASSSQRGAGGETQYF. In DNA form, the CDR3 reads TGTGCCAGCAGTTCCCAGCGGGGAGCTGGAGGGGAGACCCAGTACTTC.

This clonotype appeared many times. The rearrangement links TRBV7-8 to TRBJ2-5; no clear D gene. The CDR3 is 13 residues long. Germline CDR1 SGHVS, CDR2 FQNEAQ. V lost 2 bases and J 4 bases, leaving 8 bases between the germline ends. CDR3 in amino acids: CASSLNRVETQYF. In nucleotides, the CDR3 is TGTGCCAGCAGCTTAAATAGAGTAGAGACCCAGTACTTC.